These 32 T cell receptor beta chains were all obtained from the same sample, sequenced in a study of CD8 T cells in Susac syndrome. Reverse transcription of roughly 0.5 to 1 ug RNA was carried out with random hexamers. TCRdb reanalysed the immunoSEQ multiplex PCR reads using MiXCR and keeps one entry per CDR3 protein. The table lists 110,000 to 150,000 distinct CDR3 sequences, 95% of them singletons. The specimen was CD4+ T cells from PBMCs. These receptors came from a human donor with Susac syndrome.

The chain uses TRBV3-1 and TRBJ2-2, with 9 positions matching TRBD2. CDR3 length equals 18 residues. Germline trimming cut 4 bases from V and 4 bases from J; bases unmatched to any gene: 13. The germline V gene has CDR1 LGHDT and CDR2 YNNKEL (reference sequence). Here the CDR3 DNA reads TGTGCCAGCAGCCGAGGATGGGGATCACTAGCGGGCACCGGGGAGCTGTTTTTT. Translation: CASSRGWGSLAGTGELFF.

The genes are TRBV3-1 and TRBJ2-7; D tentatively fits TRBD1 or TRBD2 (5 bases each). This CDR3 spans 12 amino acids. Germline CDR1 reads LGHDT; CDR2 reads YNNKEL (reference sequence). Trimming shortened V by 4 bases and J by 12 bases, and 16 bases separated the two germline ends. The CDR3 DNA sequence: TGTGCCAGCAGCCCTGAGGGGAAATCGGCGTACTTC. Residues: CASSPEGKSAYF.

The CDR3 DNA sequence: TGTGCCAGCAGTTACCAATTCCGGATCGGGACTAGCGGGAGGATCGGGACCGGGGAGCTGTTTTTT. This translates into CASSYQFRIGTSGRIGTGELFF. The chain joins TRBV6-7 to TRBJ2-2, with 15 bases matching TRBD2. TRBV6-7 is flagged as an ORF with uncertain function. Trimming took 2 bases from V and 5 from J; bases not matched to a gene: 18. The CDR3 has 22 residues.

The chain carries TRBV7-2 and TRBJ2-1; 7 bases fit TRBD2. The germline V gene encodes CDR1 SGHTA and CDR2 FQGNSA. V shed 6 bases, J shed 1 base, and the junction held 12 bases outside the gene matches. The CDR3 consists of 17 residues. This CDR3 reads CASRGLQDRVSYNEQFF. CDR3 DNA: TGTGCCAGCAGGGGACTACAAGATAGGGTGTCCTACAATGAGCAGTTCTTC.

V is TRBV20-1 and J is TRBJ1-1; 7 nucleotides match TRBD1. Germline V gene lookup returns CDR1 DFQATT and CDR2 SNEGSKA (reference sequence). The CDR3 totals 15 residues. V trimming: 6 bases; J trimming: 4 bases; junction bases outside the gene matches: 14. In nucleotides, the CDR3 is TGCAGTGCGCTGGGACAGTTGGGGTTGGGCACTGAAGCTTTCTTT. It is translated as CSALGQLGLGTEAFF.

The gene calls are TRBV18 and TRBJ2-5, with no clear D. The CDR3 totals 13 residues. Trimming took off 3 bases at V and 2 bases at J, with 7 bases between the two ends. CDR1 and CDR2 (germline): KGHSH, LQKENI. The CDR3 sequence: CASSPGQQETQYF. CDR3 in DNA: TGTGCCAGCTCACCCGGGCAGCAAGAGACCCAGTACTTC. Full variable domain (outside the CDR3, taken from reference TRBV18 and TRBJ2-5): NAGVMQNPRHLVRRRGQEARLRCSPMKGHSHVYWYRQLPEEGLKFMVYLQKENIIDESGMPKERFSAEFPKEGPSILRIQQVVRGDSAAYFCASSPGQQETQYFGPGTRLLVL.

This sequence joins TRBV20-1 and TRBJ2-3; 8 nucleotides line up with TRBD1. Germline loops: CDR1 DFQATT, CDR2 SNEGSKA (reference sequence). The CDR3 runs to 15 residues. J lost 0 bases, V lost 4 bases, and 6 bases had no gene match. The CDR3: CSAIDRGHSTDTQYF. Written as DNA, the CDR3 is TGCAGTGCTATTGACAGGGGCCATAGCACAGATACGCAGTATTTT.

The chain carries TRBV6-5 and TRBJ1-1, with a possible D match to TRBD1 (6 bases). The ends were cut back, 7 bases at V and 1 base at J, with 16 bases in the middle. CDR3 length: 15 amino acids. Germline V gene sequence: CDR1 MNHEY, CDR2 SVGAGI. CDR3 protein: CASTRDGQPNTEAFF. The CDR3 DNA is TGTGCCAGCACCAGAGATGGACAGCCGAACACTGAAGCTTTCTTT.

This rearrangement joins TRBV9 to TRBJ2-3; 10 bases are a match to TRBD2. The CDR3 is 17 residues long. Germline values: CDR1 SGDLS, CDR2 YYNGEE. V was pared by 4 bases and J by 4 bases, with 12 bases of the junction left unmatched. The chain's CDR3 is CASSSRASGSGADTQYF. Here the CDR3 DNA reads TGTGCCAGCAGCTCCAGAGCTAGCGGGAGTGGTGCAGATACGCAGTATTTT.

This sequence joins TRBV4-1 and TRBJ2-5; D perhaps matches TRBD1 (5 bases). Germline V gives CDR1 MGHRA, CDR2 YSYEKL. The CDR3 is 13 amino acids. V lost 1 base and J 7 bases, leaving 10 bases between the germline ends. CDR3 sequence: CASSQGGRGTQYF. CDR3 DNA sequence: TGCGCCAGCAGCCAAGGGGGTAGGGGGACCCAGTACTTC.

The CDR3 bases are TGTGCCAGCTCACCATCCCCGGGTTTTCCGATGGTTAATGAAAAACTGTTTTTT. This translates into CASSPSPGFPMVNEKLFF. This chain links TRBV18 with TRBJ1-4, with no clear D. V shed 2 bases and J shed 4 bases, with 20 bases lying between them. This CDR3 is 18 amino acids long. Germline loops: CDR1 KGHSH, CDR2 LQKENI.

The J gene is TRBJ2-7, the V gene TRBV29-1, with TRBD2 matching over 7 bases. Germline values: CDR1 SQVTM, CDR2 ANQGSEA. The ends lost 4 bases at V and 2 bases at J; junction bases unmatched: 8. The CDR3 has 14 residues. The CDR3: CSVVGLAGAYEQYF. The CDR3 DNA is TGCAGCGTTGTGGGACTTGCGGGAGCCTACGAGCAGTACTTC.

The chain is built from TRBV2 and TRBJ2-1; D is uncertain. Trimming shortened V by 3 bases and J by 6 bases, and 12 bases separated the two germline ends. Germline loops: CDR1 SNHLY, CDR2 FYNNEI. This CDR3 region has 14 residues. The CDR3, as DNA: TGTGCCAGCAGTGAGATCCAGGATTCCAATGAGCAGTTCTTC. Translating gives CASSEIQDSNEQFF. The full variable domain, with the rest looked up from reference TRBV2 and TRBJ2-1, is EPEVTQTPSHQVTQMGQEVILRCVPISNHLYFYWYRQILGQKVEFLVSFYNNEISEKSEIFDDQFSVERPDGSNFTLKIRSTKLEDSAMYFCASSEIQDSNEQFFGPGTRLTVL.

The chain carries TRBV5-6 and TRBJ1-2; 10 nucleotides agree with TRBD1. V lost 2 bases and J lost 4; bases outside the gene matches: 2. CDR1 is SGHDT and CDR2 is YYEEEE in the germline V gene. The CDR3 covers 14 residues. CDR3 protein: CASSFGTGVYGYTF. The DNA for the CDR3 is TGTGCCAGCAGCTTTGGGACAGGGGTCTATGGCTACACCTTC.

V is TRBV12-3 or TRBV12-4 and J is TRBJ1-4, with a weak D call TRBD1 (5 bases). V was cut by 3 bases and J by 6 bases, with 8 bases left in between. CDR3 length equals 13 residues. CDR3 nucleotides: TGTGCCAGCAGTTTCGGGGGAGATGAAAAACTGTTTTTT. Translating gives CASSFGGDEKLFF.

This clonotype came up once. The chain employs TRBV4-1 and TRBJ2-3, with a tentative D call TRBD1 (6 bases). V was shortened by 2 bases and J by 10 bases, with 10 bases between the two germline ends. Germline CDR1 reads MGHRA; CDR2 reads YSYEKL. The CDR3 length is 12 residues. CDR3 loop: CASSQTRGSQYF. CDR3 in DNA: TGCGCCAGCAGCCAAACTAGGGGGTCGCAGTATTTT.

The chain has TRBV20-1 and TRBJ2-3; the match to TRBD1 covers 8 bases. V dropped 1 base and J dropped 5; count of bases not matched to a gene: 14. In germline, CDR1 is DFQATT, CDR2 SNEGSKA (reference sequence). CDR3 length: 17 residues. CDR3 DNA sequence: TGCAGTGCTAGAGCCCACTCCCGGACAGGGTTTGTAGATACGCAGTATTTT. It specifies CSARAHSRTGFVDTQYF.

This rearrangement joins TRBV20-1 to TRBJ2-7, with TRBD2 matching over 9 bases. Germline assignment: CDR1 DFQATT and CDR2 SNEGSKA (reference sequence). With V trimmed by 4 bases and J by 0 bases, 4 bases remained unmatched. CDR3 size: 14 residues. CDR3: CSATLAGPSYEQYF. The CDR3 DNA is TGCAGTGCTACCCTAGCGGGACCCTCCTACGAGCAGTACTTC.

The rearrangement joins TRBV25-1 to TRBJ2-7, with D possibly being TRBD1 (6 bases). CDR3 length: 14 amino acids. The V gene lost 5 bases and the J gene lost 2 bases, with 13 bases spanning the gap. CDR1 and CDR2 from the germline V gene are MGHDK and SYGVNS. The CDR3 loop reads CASSRAGETYEQYF. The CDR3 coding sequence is TGTGCCAGCAGTCGGGCAGGGGAAACCTACGAGCAGTACTTC.

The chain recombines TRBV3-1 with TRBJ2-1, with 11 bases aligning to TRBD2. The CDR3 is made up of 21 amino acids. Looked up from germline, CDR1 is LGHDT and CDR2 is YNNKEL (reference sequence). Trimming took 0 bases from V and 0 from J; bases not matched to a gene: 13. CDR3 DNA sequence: TGTGCCAGCAGCCAAGACCTGCCGGGGACTAGCGGAGCCAGCTCCTACAATGAGCAGTTCTTC. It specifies CASSQDLPGTSGASSYNEQFF.

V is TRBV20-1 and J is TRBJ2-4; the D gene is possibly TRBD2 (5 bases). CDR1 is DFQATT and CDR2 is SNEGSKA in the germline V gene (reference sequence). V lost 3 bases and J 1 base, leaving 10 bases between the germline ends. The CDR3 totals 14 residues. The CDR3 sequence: CSASVGAAKNIQYF. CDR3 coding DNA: TGCAGTGCTAGTGTGGGAGCGGCCAAAAACATTCAGTACTTC.

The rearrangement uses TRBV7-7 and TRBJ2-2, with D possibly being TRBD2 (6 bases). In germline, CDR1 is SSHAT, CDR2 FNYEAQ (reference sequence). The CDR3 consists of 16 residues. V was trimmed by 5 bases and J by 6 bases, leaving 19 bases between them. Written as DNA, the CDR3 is TGTGCCAGCAGCCGAACCGGGGGACGGGGCTCCGGGGAGCTGTTTTTT. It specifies CASSRTGGRGSGELFF.

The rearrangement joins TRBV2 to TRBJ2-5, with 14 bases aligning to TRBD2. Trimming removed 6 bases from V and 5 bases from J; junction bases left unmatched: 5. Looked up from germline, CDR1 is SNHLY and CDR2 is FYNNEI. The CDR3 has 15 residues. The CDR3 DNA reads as TGTGCCAGCAGCGGGACTAGCGGGAGATCGGAGACCCAGTACTTC. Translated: CASSGTSGRSETQYF.

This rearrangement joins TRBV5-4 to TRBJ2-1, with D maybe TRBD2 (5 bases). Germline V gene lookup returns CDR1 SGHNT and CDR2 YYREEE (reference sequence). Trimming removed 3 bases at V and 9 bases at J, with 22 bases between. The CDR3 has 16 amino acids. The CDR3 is CASSSGSASYNGEQFF. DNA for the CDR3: TGTGCCAGCAGCTCGGGATCAGCGTCCTACAACGGTGAGCAGTTCTTC.

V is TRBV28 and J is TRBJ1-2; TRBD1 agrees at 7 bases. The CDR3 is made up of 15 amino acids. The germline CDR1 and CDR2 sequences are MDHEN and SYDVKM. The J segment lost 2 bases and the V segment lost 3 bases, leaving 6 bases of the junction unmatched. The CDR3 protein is CASSFPTGANYGYTF. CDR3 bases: TGTGCCAGCAGTTTCCCAACAGGGGCCAACTATGGCTACACCTTC.

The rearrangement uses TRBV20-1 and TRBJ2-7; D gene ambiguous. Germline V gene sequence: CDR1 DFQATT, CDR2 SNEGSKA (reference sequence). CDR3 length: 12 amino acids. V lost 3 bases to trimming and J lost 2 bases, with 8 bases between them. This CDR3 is CSARDVTYEQYF. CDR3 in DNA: TGCAGTGCTAGGGACGTTACCTACGAGCAGTACTTC.

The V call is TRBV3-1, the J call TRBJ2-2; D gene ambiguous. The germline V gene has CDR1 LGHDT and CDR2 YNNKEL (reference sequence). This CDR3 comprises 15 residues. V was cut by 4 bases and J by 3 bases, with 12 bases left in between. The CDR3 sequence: CASSRRLVDTGELFF. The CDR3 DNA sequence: TGTGCCAGCAGCCGAAGATTGGTTGACACCGGGGAGCTGTTTTTT.

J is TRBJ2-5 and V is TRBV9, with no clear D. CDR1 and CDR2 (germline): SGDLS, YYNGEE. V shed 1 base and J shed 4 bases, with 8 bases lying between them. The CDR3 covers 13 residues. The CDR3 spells CASSVTGGETQYF. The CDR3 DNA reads TGTGCCAGCAGCGTAACGGGCGGAGAGACCCAGTACTTC.

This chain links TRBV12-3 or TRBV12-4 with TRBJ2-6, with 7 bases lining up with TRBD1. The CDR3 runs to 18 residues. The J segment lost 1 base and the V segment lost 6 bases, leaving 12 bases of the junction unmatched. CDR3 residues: CASSPQVGGESGANVLTF. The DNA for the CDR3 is TGTGCCAGCAGCCCCCAGGTAGGGGGCGAATCTGGGGCCAACGTCCTGACTTTC.

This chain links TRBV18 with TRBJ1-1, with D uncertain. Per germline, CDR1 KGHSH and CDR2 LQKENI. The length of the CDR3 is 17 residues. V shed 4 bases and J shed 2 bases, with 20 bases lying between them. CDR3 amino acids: CASSQRAPQSYNTEAFF. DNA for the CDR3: TGTGCCAGCTCACAGCGAGCCCCCCAGTCCTATAACACTGAAGCTTTCTTT.

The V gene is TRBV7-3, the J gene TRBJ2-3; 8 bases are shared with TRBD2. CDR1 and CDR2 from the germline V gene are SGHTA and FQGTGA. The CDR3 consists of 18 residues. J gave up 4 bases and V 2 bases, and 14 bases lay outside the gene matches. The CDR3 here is CASSLGGGITGGADTQYF. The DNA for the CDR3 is TGTGCCAGCAGCTTAGGCGGAGGCATAACGGGAGGGGCAGATACGCAGTATTTT.

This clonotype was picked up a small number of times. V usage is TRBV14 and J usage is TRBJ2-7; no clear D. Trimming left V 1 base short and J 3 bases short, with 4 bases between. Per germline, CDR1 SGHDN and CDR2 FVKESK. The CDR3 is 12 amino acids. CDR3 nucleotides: TGTGCCAGCAGCCAAGGGCTCTACGAGCAGTACTTC. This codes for CASSQGLYEQYF.